The clone carrying this T cell receptor (beta chain) occurred many times. Each CDR3 protein gets one entry after TCRdb re-called the 5' RACE reads with MiXCR. The table has about 240,000 distinct CDR3 sequences, 7.5% seen once. These data originate in a study of identical twins. This CDR3 has 14 residues. Germline lookup yields CDR1 MGHRA and CDR2 YSYEKL. After removal of 4 bases from V and 7 bases from J, the junction contained 6 bases not matched to a gene. These data were likewise used in another study, on yellow fever vaccine responses in identical twins.

This rearrangement joins TRBV4-1 to TRBJ2-1; 8 positions agree with TRBD1. The TCR originated in a woman between 18 and 30 years old in good health. Sequenced sample: CD8+ T cells sorted from blood. The chain's CDR3 is CASSLWTGKNEQFF. The CDR3 coding sequence is TGCGCCAGCAGCCTGTGGACAGGGAAAAATGAGCAGTTCTTC.